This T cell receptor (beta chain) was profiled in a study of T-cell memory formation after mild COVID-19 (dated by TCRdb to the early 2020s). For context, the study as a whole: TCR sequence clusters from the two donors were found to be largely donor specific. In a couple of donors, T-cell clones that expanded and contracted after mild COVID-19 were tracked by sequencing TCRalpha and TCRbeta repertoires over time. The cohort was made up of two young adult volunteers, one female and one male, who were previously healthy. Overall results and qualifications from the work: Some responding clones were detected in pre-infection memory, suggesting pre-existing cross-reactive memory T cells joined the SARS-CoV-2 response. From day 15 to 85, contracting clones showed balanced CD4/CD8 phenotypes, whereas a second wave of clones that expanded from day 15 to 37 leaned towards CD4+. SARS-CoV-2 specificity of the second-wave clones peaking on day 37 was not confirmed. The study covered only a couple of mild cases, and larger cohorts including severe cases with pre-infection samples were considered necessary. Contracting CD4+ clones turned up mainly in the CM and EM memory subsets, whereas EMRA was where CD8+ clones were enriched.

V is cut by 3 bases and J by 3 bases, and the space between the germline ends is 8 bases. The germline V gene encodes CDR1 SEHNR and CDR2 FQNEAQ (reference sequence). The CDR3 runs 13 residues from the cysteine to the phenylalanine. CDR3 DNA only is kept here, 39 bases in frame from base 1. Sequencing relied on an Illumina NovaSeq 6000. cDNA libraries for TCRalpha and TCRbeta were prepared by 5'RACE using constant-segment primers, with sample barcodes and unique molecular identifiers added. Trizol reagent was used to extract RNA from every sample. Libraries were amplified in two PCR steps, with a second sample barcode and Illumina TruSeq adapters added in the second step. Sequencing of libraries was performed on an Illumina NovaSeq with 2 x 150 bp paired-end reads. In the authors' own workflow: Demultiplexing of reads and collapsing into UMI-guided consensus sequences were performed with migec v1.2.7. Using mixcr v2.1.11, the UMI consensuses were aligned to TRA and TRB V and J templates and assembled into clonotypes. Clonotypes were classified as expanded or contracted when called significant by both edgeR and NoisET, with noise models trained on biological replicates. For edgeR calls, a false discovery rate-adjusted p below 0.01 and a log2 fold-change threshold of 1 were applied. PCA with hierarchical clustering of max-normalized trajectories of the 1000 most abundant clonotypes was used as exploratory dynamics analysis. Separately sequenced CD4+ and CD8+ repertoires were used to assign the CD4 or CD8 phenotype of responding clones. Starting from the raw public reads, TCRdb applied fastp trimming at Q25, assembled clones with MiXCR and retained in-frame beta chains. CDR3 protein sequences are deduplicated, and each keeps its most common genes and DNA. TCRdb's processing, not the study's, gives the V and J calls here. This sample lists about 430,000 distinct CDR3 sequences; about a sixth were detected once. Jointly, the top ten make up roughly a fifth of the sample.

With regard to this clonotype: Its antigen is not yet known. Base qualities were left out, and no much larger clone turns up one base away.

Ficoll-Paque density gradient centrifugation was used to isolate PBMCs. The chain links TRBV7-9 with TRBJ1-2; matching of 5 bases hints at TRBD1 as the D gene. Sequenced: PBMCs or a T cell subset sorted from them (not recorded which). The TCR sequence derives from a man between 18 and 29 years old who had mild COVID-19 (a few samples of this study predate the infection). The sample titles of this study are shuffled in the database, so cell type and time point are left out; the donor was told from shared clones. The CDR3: CASSFWGYYGYTF. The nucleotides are TGTGCCAGCAGCTTCTGGGGCTACTATGGCTACACCTTC.